A selection of T cell receptor beta chains follows, all from one sample in a study of T-cell reconstitution after alpha-beta-depleted transplantation in children. TCRdb ran MiXCR on the PCR reads and lists one entry per CDR3 protein. The sample contains 75,000 to 90,000 distinct CDR3 sequences, 13% to 15% of which appear only once. Source: PBMCs, mostly from graft donor cells, taken 180 days after TCRalphabeta/CD19-depleted stem cell transplant. The receptors were gathered from a male patient aged 2-15 years who had a stem cell transplant for acute lymphoblastic leukemia, so the T cells may come from the graft donor. Each CDR3 is given with its conserved first and last residue. The D gene is left open where the match is weak. The listing skips clone size in some rows; elsewhere it reads once, few, many or a size class.

d_call cdr3_length clone_size j_call v_call cdr3_nt cdr3_aa
NA 13 NA TRBJ1-2 TRBV5-4 TGTGCCAGCAGCCTGGACAGTAACTATGGCTACACCTTC CASSLDSNYGYTF
TRBD1 18 NA TRBJ1-1 TRBV9 TGTGCCAGCAGCGTAGACGACAGGGAGGTAGGCATGAACACTGAAGCTTTCTTT CASSVDDREVGMNTEAFF
TRBD2 14 NA TRBJ2-7 TRBV10-3 TGTGCCATCAGTGAGAAAGGGACTAGCTACGAGCAGTACTTC CAISEKGTSYEQYF
NA 12 many TRBJ2-7 TRBV27 TGTGCCAGCAGTTTCAGGGGCAACGAGCAGTACTTC CASSFRGNEQYF
TRBD1 20 few TRBJ1-5 TRBV27 TGTGCCAGCAGTTCGAAATACCGGGACAGCAGGGCCTATAGCAATCAGCCCCAGCATTTT CASSSKYRDSRAYSNQPQHF
NA 14 few TRBJ2-5 TRBV7-9 TGTGCCAGCAGCCCTCCCCGCAGGGATGAGACCCAGTACTTC CASSPPRRDETQYF
TRBD2 17 few TRBJ2-1 TRBV6-2/TRBV6-3 TGTGCCAGCAGTTATGGAAGAGAGCGGGGCCGCTACAATGAGCAGTTCTTC CASSYGRERGRYNEQFF
NA 16 many TRBJ2-7 TRBV11-2 TGTGCCAGCAGCTTATTCCGGGACTTAAGCTCCTACGAGCAGTACTTC CASSLFRDLSSYEQYF
NA 16 NA TRBJ2-1 TRBV9 TGTGCCAGCAGCGTAGACCTAGCGTACCACTACAATGAGCAGTTCTTC CASSVDLAYHYNEQFF
NA 13 few TRBJ2-2 TRBV5-1 TGCGCCAGCAGCTACCAGGGATCCGGGGAGCTGTTTTTT CASSYQGSGELFF
TRBD1 13 many TRBJ2-5 TRBV20-1 TGCAGTGCTAGGGACAGGGGGCTTGAGACCCAGTACTTC CSARDRGLETQYF
TRBD1 16 few TRBJ2-1 TRBV5-1 TGCGCCAGCAGTCCGAATCGCGGGACAGGCTACAATGAGCAGTTCTTC CASSPNRGTGYNEQFF
NA 10 few TRBJ1-2 TRBV20-1 TGCAGTGCTCGTCTCTATGGCTACACCTTC CSARLYGYTF
NA 14 NA TRBJ2-2 TRBV5-5 TGTGCCAGCAGCTCCGGACAAGACACCGGGGAGCTGTTTTTT CASSSGQDTGELFF
NA 15 few TRBJ2-5 TRBV7-9 TGTGCCAGCAGCCGCGAGACATCTCTGCAAGAGACCCAGTACTTC CASSRETSLQETQYF
NA 15 few TRBJ1-4 TRBV7-2 TGTGCCAGCAGGAGGGGAGGGAAGACTAATGAAAAACTGTTTTTT CASRRGGKTNEKLFF
TRBD2 17 few TRBJ2-7 TRBV18 TGTGCCAGCTCACCACCGATTAGCGGGAAAACCTCCTACGAGCAGTACTTC CASSPPISGKTSYEQYF
NA 14 many TRBJ2-1 TRBV7-2 TGTGCCAGCAGCTCCAGTGGCCTGAGGAATGAGCAGTTCTTC CASSSSGLRNEQFF
NA 12 NA TRBJ1-1 TRBV18 TGTGCCAGCTCACTTCGCAGGGACGGAGCTTTCTTT CASSLRRDGAFF
TRBD1 14 few TRBJ2-2 TRBV7-6 TGTGCCAGCAGGCGGACAGGGTCCACCGGGGAGCTGTTTTTT CASRRTGSTGELFF
NA 14 few TRBJ1-3 TRBV7-2 TGTGCCAGCAGCTTAGCAGGATATGGAAACACCATATATTTT CASSLAGYGNTIYF
TRBD2 14 NA TRBJ2-1 TRBV20-1 TGCAGTGCTAGGGCGGGAGGGCCGAAGGATGAGCAGTTCTTC CSARAGGPKDEQFF
NA 13 many TRBJ1-3 TRBV12-3/TRBV12-4 TGTGCCAACGCATTCCCGAGGCGAAACACCATATATTTT CANAFPRRNTIYF
TRBD1 15 NA TRBJ2-3 TRBV12-3/TRBV12-4 TGTGCCAGCGGCCGGGACAGGGCTGTCACAGATACGCAGTATTTT CASGRDRAVTDTQYF
TRBD2 14 NA TRBJ2-5 TRBV7-2 TGTGCCAGCAGCCGGACTAGCGGGGTGGAGACCCAGTACTTC CASSRTSGVETQYF
NA 11 few TRBJ1-1 TRBV7-9 TGTGCCAGCAGCTTAGAGTCTGAAGCTTTCTTT CASSLESEAFF
TRBD2 19 NA TRBJ2-3 TRBV24-1 TGTGCCACCAGTGATTTTCGCGGGAGTGCAATTTGGGACACAGATACGCAGTATTTT CATSDFRGSAIWDTDTQYF